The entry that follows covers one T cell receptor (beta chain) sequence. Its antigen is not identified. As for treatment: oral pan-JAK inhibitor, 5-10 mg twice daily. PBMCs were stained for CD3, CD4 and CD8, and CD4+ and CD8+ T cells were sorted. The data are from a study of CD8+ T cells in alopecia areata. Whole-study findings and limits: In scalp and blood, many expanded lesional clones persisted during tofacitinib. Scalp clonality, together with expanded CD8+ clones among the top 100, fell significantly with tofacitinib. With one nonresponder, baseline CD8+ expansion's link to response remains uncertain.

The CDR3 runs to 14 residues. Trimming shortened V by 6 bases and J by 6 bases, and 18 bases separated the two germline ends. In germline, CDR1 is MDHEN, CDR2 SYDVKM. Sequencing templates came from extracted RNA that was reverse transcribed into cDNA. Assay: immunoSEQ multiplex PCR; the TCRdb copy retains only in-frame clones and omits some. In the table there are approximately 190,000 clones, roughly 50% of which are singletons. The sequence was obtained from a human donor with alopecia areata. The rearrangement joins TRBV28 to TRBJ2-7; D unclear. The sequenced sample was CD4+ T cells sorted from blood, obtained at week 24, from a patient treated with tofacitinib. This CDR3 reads CASSTPKAVSEQYF. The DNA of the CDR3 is TGTGCCAGCAGCACTCCTAAGGCCGTTAGCGAGCAGTACTTC. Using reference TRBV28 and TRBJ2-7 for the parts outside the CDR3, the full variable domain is DVKVTQSSRYLVKRTGEKVFLECVQDMDHENMFWYRQDPGLGLRLIYFSYDVKMKEKGDIPEGYSVSREKKERFSLILESASTNQTSMYLCASSTPKAVSEQYFGPGTRLTVT.